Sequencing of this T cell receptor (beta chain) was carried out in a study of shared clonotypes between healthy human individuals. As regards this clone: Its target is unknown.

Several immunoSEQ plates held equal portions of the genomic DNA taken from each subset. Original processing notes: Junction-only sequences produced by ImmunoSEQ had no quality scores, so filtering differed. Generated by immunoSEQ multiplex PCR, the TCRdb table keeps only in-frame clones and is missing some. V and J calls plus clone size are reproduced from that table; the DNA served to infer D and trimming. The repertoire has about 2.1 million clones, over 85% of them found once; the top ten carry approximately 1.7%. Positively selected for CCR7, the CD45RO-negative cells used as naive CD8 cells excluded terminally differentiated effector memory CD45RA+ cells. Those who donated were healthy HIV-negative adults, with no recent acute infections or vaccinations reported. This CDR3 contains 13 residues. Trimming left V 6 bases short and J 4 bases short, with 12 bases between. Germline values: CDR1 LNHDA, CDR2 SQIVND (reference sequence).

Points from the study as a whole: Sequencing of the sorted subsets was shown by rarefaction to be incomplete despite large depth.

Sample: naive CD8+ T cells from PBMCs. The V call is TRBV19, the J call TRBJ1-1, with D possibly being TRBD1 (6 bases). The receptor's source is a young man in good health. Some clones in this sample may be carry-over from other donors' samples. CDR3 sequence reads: CASSTQGLTEAFF. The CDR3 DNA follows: TGTGCCAGTAGCACACAGGGACTCACTGAAGCTTTCTTT.